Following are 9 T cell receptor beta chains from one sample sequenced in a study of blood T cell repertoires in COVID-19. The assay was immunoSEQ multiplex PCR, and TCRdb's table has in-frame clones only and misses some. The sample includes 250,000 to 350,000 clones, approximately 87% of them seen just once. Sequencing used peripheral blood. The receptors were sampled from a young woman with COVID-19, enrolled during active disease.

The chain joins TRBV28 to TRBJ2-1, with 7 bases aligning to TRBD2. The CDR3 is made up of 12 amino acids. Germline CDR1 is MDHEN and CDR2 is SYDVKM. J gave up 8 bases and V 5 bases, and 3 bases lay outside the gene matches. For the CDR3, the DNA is TGTGCCAGCAGTCGACTAGCCGATGAGCAGTTCTTC. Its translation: CASSRLADEQFF.

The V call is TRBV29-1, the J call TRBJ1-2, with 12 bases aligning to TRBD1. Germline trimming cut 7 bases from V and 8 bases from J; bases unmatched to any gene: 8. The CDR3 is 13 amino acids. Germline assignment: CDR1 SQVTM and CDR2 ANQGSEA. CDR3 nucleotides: TGCAGCGCTGACCGGGACAGGGGGCTCGGCTACACCTTC. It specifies CSADRDRGLGYTF.

CDR3 bases: TGTGCCTGGAGTGTACTGGGGGACAGGGGTGACGAGCAGTACTTC. The encoded protein is CAWSVLGDRGDEQYF. This rearrangement joins TRBV30 to TRBJ2-7; 10 nucleotides match TRBD1. The germline gives CDR1 GTSNPN, CDR2 SVGIG (reference sequence). CDR3 length: 15 residues. The V and J ends lost 0 bases and 5 bases, in that order; junction bases with no gene match: 7.

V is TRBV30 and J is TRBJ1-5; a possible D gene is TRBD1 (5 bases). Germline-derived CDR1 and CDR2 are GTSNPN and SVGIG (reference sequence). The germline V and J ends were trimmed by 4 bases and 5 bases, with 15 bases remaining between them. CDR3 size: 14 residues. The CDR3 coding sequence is TGTGCCTGGAACCTCCAGGGTTACGATCAGCCCCAGCATTTT. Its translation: CAWNLQGYDQPQHF.

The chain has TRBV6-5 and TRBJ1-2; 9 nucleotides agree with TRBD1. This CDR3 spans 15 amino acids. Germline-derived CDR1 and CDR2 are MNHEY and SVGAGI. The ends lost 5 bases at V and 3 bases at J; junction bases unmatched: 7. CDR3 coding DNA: TGTGCCAGCAGTACGCAGAGACAGGGGGACTATGGCTACACCTTC. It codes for CASSTQRQGDYGYTF.

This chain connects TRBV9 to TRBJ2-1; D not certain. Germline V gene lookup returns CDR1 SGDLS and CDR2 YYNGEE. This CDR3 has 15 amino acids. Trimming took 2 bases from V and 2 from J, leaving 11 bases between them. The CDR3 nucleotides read TGTGCCAGCAGCGTCAGACTCTTCACCTACAATGAGCAGTTCTTC. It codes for CASSVRLFTYNEQFF.

The CDR3 DNA sequence: TGTGCCAGCGTAGCGAGGCCGTCGGGGGCCAACGTCCTGACTTTC. Translation: CASVARPSGANVLTF. The V call is TRBV7-2, the J call TRBJ2-6, with TRBD2 as a possible D gene (5 bases). The CDR3 loop spans 15 amino acids. In germline, CDR1 is SGHTA, CDR2 FQGNSA. V lost 8 bases and J 4 bases, leaving 15 bases between the germline ends.

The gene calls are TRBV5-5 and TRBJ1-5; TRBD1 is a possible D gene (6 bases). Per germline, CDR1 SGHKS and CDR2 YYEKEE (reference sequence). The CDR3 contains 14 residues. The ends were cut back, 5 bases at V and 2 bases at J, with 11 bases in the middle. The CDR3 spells CASSTGSGNQPQHF. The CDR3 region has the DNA TGTGCCAGCAGTACAGGGTCGGGCAATCAGCCCCAGCATTTT.

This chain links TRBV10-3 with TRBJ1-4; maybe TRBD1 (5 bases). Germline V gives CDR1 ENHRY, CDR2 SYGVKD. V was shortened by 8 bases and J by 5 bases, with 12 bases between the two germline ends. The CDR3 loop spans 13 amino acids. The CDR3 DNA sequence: TGTGCCATCGCGGCAGGGTCGAATGAAAAACTGTTTTTT. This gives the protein CAIAAGSNEKLFF.